This T cell receptor beta chain came from a study of shared clonotypes between healthy human individuals. Sequencing used immunoSEQ multiplex PCR; TCRdb keeps in-frame clones, though not all of them. Among about 2.1 million clones, 90% to 95% were seen once, and the ten largest hold more than 1.5%. CDR3 length: 16 amino acids. Per the germline V gene, CDR1 is SGHTS and CDR2 is YDEGEE. Trimming cost V 1 base and J 3 bases; bases outside gene matches: 6. It was CD45RO-negative cells, positively selected for CCR7, that made up naive CD8 cells, with terminally differentiated effector memory CD45RA+ cells excluded. Only Caucasian adults living in Nashville, Tennessee made up the donor group.

This TCR was recovered from a young man in good health. Some clones in this sample may be carry-over from other donors' samples. The sequenced material came from naive CD8+ T cells from PBMCs. The V gene is TRBV5-8, the J gene TRBJ2-2; 7 bases agree with TRBD2. The CDR3 region is CASSLTTGGYTGELFF. In DNA, the CDR3 is TGTGCCAGCAGCTTGACGACGGGAGGATACACCGGGGAGCTGTTTTTT.